This T cell receptor beta chain is drawn from a study of blood T cell repertoires in COVID-19. Germline trimming cut 6 bases from V and 2 bases from J; bases unmatched to any gene: 5. The CDR3 has 14 residues. Germline V gene lookup returns CDR1 ENHRY and CDR2 SYGVKD. TCRdb's table, derived via immunoSEQ multiplex PCR, lists solely in-frame clones and lacks some. The sample holds under 250,000 clones, around 80% seen once. The clonotype was recovered from a woman in her seventies with acute or convalescent COVID-19. Sequencing was performed on peripheral blood. The chain links TRBV10-3 to TRBJ2-3; 7 bases are shared with TRBD1. CDR3 in DNA: TGTGCCATCAGGCTACAGGGGTTCACAGATACGCAGTATTTT. Protein product: CAIRLQGFTDTQYF.